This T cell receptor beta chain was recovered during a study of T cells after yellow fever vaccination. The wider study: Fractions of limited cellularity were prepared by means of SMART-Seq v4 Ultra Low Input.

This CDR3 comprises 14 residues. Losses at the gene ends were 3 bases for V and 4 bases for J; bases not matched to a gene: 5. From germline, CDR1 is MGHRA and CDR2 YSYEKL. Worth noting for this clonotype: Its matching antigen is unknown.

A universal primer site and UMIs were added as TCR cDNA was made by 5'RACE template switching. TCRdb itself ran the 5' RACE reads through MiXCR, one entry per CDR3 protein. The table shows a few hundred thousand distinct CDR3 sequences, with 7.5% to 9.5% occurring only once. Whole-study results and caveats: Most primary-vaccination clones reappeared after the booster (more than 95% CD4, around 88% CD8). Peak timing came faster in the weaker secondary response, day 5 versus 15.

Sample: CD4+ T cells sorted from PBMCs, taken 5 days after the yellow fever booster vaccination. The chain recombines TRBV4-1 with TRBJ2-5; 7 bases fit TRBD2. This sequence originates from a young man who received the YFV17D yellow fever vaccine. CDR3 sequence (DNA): TGCGCCAGCAGCCACGCGCCGGGGGGAGAGACCCAGTACTTC. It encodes CASSHAPGGETQYF.